A selection of T cell receptor beta chains follows, all from one sample in a study of shared clonotypes between healthy human individuals. The repertoire was sequenced with immunoSEQ multiplex PCR; TCRdb's copy has only in-frame clones and lacks some. The data contain hundreds of thousands of clones, 80% to 90% of them seen just once; the ten biggest clones take up 15% to 20%. Sequenced sample: memory CD8+ T cells sorted from blood. The receptors here all came from a man aged 18 to 30 in good health. Both conserved end residues are part of each CDR3. The D gene is left open where the match is weak. The size entry is marked missing in some rows and otherwise reads once, few, many or a size class.

j_call | v_call | d_call | clone_size | cdr3_nt | cdr3_aa
TRBJ1-5 | TRBV28 | - | - | TGTGCCAGCAGTTTAGGGCCGGATAGCAATCAGCCCCAGCATTTT | CASSLGPDSNQPQHF
TRBJ1-1 | TRBV7-2 | - | - | TGTGCCAGCAGCTCCGATCACAAAGAAGCTTTCTTT | CASSSDHKEAFF
TRBJ2-7 | TRBV19 | TRBD2 | once | TGTGCCAGTAGTATAGCAGGCGGGAGGAGCTCCTACGAGCAGTACTTC | CASSIAGGRSSYEQYF
TRBJ2-3 | TRBV9 | - | - | TGTGCCAGCAGCGTAGGGTGGGGGCCACATGAGTCAGATACGCAGTATTTT | CASSVGWGPHESDTQYF
TRBJ2-3 | TRBV6-5 | - | - | TGTGCCAGCAGTTACGCGGGTTTCGATGATACGCAGTATTTT | CASSYAGFDDTQYF
TRBJ2-2 | TRBV6-5 | - | - | TGTGCCAGCAGCGGTGGCGCGGTCCTCACCGGGGAGCTGTTTTTT | CASSGGAVLTGELFF
TRBJ2-5 | TRBV2 | - | - | TGTGCCAGCAGGCGGGAGACCCAGTACTTC | CASRRETQYF
TRBJ1-1 | TRBV30 | - | few | TGTGCCTGGACATTGGGGACTGAAGCTTTCTTT | CAWTLGTEAFF
TRBJ2-7 | TRBV19 | - | - | TGTGCCAGTAGTACTGGAAATCTACGAGCAGTTGGGCAGTACTTC | CASSTGNLRAVGQYF
TRBJ2-2 | TRBV27 | - | - | TGTGCCAGCATGGTGCAACCGTTGGGACAATTGAACACCGGGGAGCTGTTTTTT | CASMVQPLGQLNTGELFF
TRBJ1-2 | TRBV7-9 | - | - | TGTGCCAGCAGCGACGACGGTAACTATGGCTACACCTTC | CASSDDGNYGYTF
TRBJ2-1 | TRBV10-1 | TRBD2 | - | TGCGCCAGCAGTGGGACTAGCGGGGTTTACAATGAGCAGTTCTTC | CASSGTSGVYNEQFF
TRBJ1-5 | TRBV28 | - | - | TGTGCCAGCAGTGATAACACTCAGCCCCAGCATTTT | CASSDNTQPQHF
TRBJ2-3 | TRBV10-3 | - | - | TGTGCCATCAGTGAGTTAACAGCCAGGGGCACAGATACGCAGTATTTT | CAISELTARGTDTQYF
TRBJ2-7 | TRBV7-9 | - | - | TGTGCCAGCAGCTCGCGTAGGGACATGCAGGCCTACGAGCAGTACTTC | CASSSRRDMQAYEQYF
TRBJ1-5 | TRBV7-8 | TRBD1 | - | TGTGCCAGCAGCTTAGATACGAGGGGGCACAATCAGCCCCAGCATTTT | CASSLDTRGHNQPQHF
TRBJ2-5 | TRBV5-6 | - | - | TGTGCCAGCAGCCTGAGCCGGACCGCTTGGAACCAAGAGACCCAGTACTTC | CASSLSRTAWNQETQYF
TRBJ2-1 | TRBV27 | - | many | TGTGCCAGCAGTTTAAACGTAGCGGCCTACAATGAGCAGTTCTTC | CASSLNVAAYNEQFF
TRBJ2-3 | TRBV7-9 | - | - | TGTGCCAGCAGATCCCTAGGGCGGGATACGCAGTATTTT | CASRSLGRDTQYF
TRBJ1-3 | TRBV4-1 | - | - | TGCGCCAGCAGCCAAGAATCTGGGTACGGAAACACCATATATTTT | CASSQESGYGNTIYF
TRBJ2-7 | TRBV14 | - | - | TGTGCCAGCAGCCCGGGGGAGACCGAGAGCTCCTACGAGCAGTACTTC | CASSPGETESSYEQYF
TRBJ2-3 | TRBV5-1 | - | - | TGCGCCAGCAGCTTTGATGTGGGGACAGATACGCAGTATTTT | CASSFDVGTDTQYF